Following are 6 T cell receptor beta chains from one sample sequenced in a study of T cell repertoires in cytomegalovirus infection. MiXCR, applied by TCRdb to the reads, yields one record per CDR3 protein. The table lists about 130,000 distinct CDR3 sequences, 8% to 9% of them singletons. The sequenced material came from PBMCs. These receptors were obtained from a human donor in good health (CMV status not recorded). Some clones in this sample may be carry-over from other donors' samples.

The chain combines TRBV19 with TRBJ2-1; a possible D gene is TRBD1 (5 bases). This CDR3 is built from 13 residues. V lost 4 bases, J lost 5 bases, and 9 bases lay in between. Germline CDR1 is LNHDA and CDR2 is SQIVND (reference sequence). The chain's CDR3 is CASSTQGNNEQFF. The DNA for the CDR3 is TGTGCCAGTAGTACCCAGGGCAACAATGAGCAGTTCTTC.

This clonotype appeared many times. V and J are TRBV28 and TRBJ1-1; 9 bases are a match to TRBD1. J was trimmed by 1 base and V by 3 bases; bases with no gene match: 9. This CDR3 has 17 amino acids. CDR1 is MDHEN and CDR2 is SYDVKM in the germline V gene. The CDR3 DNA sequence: TGTGCCAGCAGTTTCCGGACAGGGGCGAGAAAGAACACTGAAGCTTTCTTT. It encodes CASSFRTGARKNTEAFF. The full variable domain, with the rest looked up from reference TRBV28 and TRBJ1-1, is DVKVTQSSRYLVKRTGEKVFLECVQDMDHENMFWYRQDPGLGLRLIYFSYDVKMKEKGDIPEGYSVSREKKERFSLILESASTNQTSMYLCASSFRTGARKNTEAFFGQGTRLTVV.

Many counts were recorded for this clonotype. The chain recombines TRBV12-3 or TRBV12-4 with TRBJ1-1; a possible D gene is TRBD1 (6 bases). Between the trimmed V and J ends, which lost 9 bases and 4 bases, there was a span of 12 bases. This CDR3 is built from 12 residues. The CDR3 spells CASTRGGTEAFF. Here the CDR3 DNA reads TGTGCCAGTACTAGGGGGGGCACTGAAGCTTTCTTT.

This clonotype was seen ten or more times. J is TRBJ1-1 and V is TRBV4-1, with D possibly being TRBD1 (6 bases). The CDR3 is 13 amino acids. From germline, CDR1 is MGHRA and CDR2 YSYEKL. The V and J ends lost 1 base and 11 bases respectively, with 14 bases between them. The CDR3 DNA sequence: TGCGCCAGCAGCCAAGGGACAGCCCTCGGGGCTTTCTTT. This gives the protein CASSQGTALGAFF.

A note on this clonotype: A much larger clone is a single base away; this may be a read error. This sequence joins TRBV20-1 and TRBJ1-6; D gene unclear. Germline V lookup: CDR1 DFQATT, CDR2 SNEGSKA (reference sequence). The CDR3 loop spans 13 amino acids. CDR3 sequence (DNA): TGCAGAGCCCGGAGCGGTTTCGAATCACCCCTCCACTTT. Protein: CRARSGFESPLHF.

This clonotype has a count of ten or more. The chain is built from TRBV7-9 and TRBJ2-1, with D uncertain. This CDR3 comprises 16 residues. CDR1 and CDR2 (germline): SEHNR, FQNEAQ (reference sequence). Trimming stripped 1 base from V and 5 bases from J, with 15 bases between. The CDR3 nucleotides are TGTGCCAGCAGCTTAGTCCCAGTCCAAGGGCACAATGAGCAGTTCTTC. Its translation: CASSLVPVQGHNEQFF.